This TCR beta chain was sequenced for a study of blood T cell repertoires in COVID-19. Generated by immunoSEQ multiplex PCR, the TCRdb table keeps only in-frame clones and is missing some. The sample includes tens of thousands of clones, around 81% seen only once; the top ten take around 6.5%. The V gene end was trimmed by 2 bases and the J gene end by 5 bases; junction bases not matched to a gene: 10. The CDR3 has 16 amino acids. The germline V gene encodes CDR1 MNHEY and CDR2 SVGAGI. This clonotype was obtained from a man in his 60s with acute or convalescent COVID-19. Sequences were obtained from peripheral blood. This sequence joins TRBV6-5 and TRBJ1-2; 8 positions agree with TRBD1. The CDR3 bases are TGTGCCAGCAGTTACGGAGCCTTACAGGGGGGATATGGCTACACCTTC. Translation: CASSYGALQGGYGYTF.